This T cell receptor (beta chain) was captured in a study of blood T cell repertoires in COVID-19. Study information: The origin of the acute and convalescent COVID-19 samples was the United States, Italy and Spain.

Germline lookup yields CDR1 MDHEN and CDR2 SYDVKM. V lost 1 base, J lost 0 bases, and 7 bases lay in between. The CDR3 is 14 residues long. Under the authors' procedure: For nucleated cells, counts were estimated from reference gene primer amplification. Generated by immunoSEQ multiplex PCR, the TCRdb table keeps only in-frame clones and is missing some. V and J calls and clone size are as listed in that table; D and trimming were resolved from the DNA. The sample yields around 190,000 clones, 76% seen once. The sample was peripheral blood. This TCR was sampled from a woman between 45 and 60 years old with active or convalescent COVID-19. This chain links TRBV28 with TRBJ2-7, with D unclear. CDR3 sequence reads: CASSLSHTSYEQYF. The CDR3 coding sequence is TGTGCCAGCAGTTTATCCCACACCTCCTACGAGCAGTACTTC.